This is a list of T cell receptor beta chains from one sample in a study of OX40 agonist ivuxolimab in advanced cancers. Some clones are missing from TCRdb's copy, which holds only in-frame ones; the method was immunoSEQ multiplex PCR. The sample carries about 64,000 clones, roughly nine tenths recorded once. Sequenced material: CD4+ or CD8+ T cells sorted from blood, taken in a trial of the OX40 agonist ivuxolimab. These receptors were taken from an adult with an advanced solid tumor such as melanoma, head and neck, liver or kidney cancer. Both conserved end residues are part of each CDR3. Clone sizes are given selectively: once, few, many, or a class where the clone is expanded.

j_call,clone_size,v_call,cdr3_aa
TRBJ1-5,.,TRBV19,CASSFTGGYQPQHF
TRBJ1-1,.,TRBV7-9,CASSPTYTGENTEAFF
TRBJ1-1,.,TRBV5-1,CASSFGGQITEAFF
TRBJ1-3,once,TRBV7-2,CASSLFAGQNTIYF
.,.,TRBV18,CASSPRDRFYYEQYF
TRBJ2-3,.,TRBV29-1,CSTSRGTDTQYF
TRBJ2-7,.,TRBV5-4,CASSLGPAAASKEYF
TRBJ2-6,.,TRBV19,CATRSGLGGSGANVLTF
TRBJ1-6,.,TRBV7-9,CASSSGNSPLHF
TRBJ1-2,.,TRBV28,CASSLSGKGYTF
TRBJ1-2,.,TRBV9,CASSPRGTGITSGGYGYTF
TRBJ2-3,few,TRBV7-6,CASSPGLSGRAGTQYF
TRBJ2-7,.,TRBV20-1,CSARAQGEQYF
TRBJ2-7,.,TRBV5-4,CASSSGRTVDYEQYF
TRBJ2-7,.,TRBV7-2,CASSLDLGLAGVVYEQYF
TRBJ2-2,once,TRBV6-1,CASSALTSTGTANTGELFF
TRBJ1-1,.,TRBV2,CASRGPSGMNTEAFF
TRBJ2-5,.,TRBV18,CASSPGTTQETQYF
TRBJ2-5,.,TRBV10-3,CAISEIAQGGETQYF
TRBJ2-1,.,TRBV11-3,CASSLGPGQGAYNEQFF
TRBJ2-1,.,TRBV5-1,CASSLGPASSYNEQFF
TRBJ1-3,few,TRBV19,CASSIYPGNTIYF
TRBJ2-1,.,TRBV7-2,CASSQDRGGYNEQFF
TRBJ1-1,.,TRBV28,CASSLYGRYTEAFF
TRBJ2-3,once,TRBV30,CAWKKGLASTDTQYF
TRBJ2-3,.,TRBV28,CASSTRAGTDTQYF
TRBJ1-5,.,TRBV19,CASNRGPNYSNQPQHF
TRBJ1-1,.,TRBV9,CASSLDLTAGAFF
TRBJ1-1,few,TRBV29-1,CSVRRMNTEAFF
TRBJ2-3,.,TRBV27,CASSLYGTGLTSSTDTQYF
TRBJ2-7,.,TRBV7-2,CASSPRTTTSYEQYF
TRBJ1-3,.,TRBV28,CASRLGGAGNTIYF
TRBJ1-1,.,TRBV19,CASSIGQTNTEAFF
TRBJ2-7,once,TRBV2,CASNAASGKEQYF
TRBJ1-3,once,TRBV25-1,CASSRLGNGNTIYF
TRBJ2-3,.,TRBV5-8,CASSHPGGTTDTQYF
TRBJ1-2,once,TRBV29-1,CSVVSGDRVIGYTF
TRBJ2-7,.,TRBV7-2,CASSPTLGSSYEQYF
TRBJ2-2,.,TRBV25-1,CASRNQGVTGELFF
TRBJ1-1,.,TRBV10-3,CAISARGNTEAFF